Shown below are 27 T cell receptor beta chains from a single sample sequenced in a study of beta chain features in type 1 diabetes. All of the isolated RNA was reverse transcribed, so expressed TCRB transcripts were sequenced. Generated by immunoSEQ multiplex PCR, the TCRdb table keeps only in-frame clones and is missing some. The sample records under 450,000 clones, about 14% being singletons. The sequenced material came from naive CD4+ T cells from blood. These receptors were obtained from a young man in good health.

V and J are TRBV7-9 and TRBJ2-7, with 7 bases matching TRBD2. The CDR3 runs 15 residues. Germline V lookup: CDR1 SEHNR, CDR2 FQNEAQ (reference sequence). V shed 3 bases, J shed 0 bases, and the junction held 5 bases outside the gene matches. The CDR3 coding sequence is TGTGCCAGCAGCTTTGGGCGGGGGAGCTCCTACGAGCAGTACTTC. Amino acids: CASSFGRGSSYEQYF. Complete variable domain (other parts from reference TRBV7-9 and TRBJ2-7): DTGVSQNPRHKITKRGQNVTFRCDPISEHNRLYWYRQTLGQGPEFLTYFQNEAQLEKSRLLSDRFSAERPKGSFSTLEIQRTEQGDSAMYLCASSFGRGSSYEQYFGPGTRLTVT.

About this clone: A much larger clone differs by one base, so this may be a read error. In the same sample, other DNA sequences code for this CDR3. This sequence joins TRBV5-6 and TRBJ2-5, with D unclear. Per the germline V gene, CDR1 is SGHDT and CDR2 is YYEEEE. The CDR3 spans 11 residues. V was clipped by 1 base and J by 5 bases, with 3 bases between them. The CDR3 nucleotides are TGTGCCAGCAGCTTGCGTGAGACCCAGTACTTC. This gives the protein CASSLRETQYF.

A few counts support this clone. The chain links TRBV5-6 to TRBJ2-3; either TRBD1 or TRBD2 may supply D (6 bases each). The CDR3 has 16 residues. V shed 3 bases and J shed 4 bases, with 18 bases lying between them. The germline gives CDR1 SGHDT, CDR2 YYEEEE. CDR3 region: CASSYPSFRGPDTQYF. Written as DNA, the CDR3 is TGTGCCAGCAGCTACCCTTCTTTTCGGGGGCCAGATACGCAGTATTTT.

This clone has only a few counts. This chain links TRBV6-5 with TRBJ1-6, with D tentatively TRBD1 (6 bases). V was pared by 5 bases and J by 9 bases, with 11 bases between. Per the germline V gene, CDR1 is MNHEY and CDR2 is SVGAGI. The CDR3 consists of 13 residues. CDR3 region: CASSKGGISPLHF. The CDR3 DNA is TGTGCCAGCAGTAAAGGGGGTATTTCACCCCTCCACTTT.

The chain combines TRBV6-5 with TRBJ1-1, with 9 positions matching TRBD1. The junction had 3 bases not matched to a gene; V was cut back by 6 bases and J by 1 base. Germline loops: CDR1 MNHEY, CDR2 SVGAGI. This CDR3 comprises 14 residues. The CDR3 DNA reads TGTGCCAGCAGAGCGGGACAGGGGAACACTGAAGCTTTCTTT. Residues: CASRAGQGNTEAFF.

The genes are TRBV18 and TRBJ2-5; a weak D match, TRBD1 (6 bases). V was trimmed by 3 bases and J by 3 bases, leaving 11 bases between them. Germline-derived CDR1 and CDR2 are KGHSH and LQKENI. The CDR3 runs to 14 residues. CDR3 DNA: TGTGCCAGCTCACCCTTACAGGGAAAAGAGACCCAGTACTTC. It encodes CASSPLQGKETQYF.

This clone appeared a few times. The chain uses TRBV6-5 and TRBJ1-1; 10 positions match TRBD1. After removal of 2 bases from V and 5 bases from J, the junction contained 2 bases not matched to a gene. Germline CDR1 MNHEY, CDR2 SVGAGI. There are 14 residues in the CDR3. The DNA for the CDR3 is TGTGCCAGCAGTTACGACAGGGGGCTTACTGAAGCTTTCTTT. This sequence encodes CASSYDRGLTEAFF.

The chain recombines TRBV29-1 with TRBJ2-5, with D possibly matching TRBD2 (7 bases). In germline, CDR1 is SQVTM, CDR2 ANQGSEA. Trimming stripped 6 bases from V and 1 base from J, with 9 bases between. The CDR3 extends over 12 amino acids. The CDR3 here is CSVGGAQETQYF. CDR3 nucleotides: TGCAGCGTGGGGGGGGCCCAAGAGACCCAGTACTTC.

The chain employs TRBV4-2 and TRBJ1-5; D is unclear. CDR1 and CDR2 from the germline V gene are LGHNA and YNFKEQ. The germline V and J ends were trimmed by 1 base and 5 bases, with 15 bases remaining between them. This CDR3 region has 16 residues. CDR3 DNA sequence: TGTGCCAGCAGCCAAGTTTTGACGCCTTCTGATCAGCCCCAGCATTTT. This translates into CASSQVLTPSDQPQHF.

V is TRBV12-5 and J is TRBJ2-5, with D unclear. This CDR3 spans 11 amino acids. The V end was cut by 8 bases, the J end by 1 base, with 5 bases between. Germline V CDR1 and CDR2: LGHNT, FRNRAP. CDR3 in amino acids: CASQAQETQYF. The CDR3 region has the DNA TGTGCTAGTCAGGCCCAAGAGACCCAGTACTTC.

In its sample, this clone was seen a few times. This rearrangement joins TRBV2 to TRBJ2-3; D is uncertain. The V and J ends lost 1 base and 8 bases respectively, with 7 bases between them. This CDR3 contains 12 residues. Germline V gene data show CDR1 as SNHLY and CDR2 as FYNNEI. CDR3 sequence reads: CASSEGVSTQYF. CDR3 DNA: TGTGCCAGCAGTGAAGGAGTCAGTACGCAGTATTTT.

This clone was seen a handful of times. In nucleotides, the CDR3 is TGTGCCAGCAGTGACCGGCGCGATGAGCAGTTCTTC. It codes for CASSDRRDEQFF. The V and J genes are TRBV25-1 and TRBJ2-1, with unresolved D. The V and J ends lost 3 bases and 8 bases respectively, with 8 bases between them. This CDR3 comprises 12 residues. CDR1 and CDR2 from the germline V gene are MGHDK and SYGVNS.

This clone was detected only a few times. This chain uses TRBV10-3 with TRBJ2-7, with D perhaps given as TRBD1 or TRBD2 (5 bases each). CDR1 ENHRY and CDR2 SYGVKD come from the germline V gene. V gave up 4 bases and J gave up 3 bases, with 16 bases separating them. This CDR3 region has 15 residues. The CDR3 is CAISGSPGRYYEQYV. The CDR3 DNA is TGTGCCATCAGTGGGTCTCCGGGACGGTACTACGAGCAGTACGTC.

This clone was seen at least ten times. The V and J genes are TRBV4-3 and TRBJ2-4, with D perhaps assigned TRBD1 or TRBD2 (5 bases each). Germline lookup yields CDR1 LGHNA and CDR2 YSLEER. The CDR3 covers 14 residues. Trimming removed 4 bases from V and 9 bases from J, with 16 bases in between. The CDR3 nucleotides read TGCGCCAGCAGCCCCCAGATCCGGGGCGGCATTCAGTACTTC. It encodes CASSPQIRGGIQYF.

This clone was seen a handful of times. Other DNA sequences in this specimen translate into the identical CDR3. V usage is TRBV5-6 and J usage is TRBJ2-7; no clear D. Germline assignment: CDR1 SGHDT and CDR2 YYEEEE. The CDR3 covers 13 residues. V was cut by 0 bases and J by 1 base, with 5 bases left in between. CDR3 bases: TGTGCCAGCAGCTTGGGCAGTTCCTACGAGCAGTACGTC. This encodes CASSLGSSYEQYV.

V usage is TRBV25-1 and J usage is TRBJ2-1; weak D call: TRBD1 (5 bases). The germline V gene has CDR1 MGHDK and CDR2 SYGVNS. Trimming stripped 4 bases from V and 11 bases from J, with 15 bases between. The CDR3 is 13 amino acids. The CDR3: CASSVRPQGQQFF. The DNA for the CDR3 is TGTGCCAGCAGTGTACGGCCTCAGGGTCAGCAGTTCTTC.

This clone was seen a few times. The chain recombines TRBV5-1 with TRBJ2-3; TRBD1 agrees at 7 bases. Germline CDR1 is SGHRS and CDR2 is YFSETQ. Losses at the gene ends were 1 base for V and 0 bases for J; bases not matched to a gene: 5. The CDR3 has 16 residues. CDR3 protein: CASSLPGQKSTDTQYF. The CDR3, as DNA: TGCGCCAGCAGCTTGCCGGGACAGAAAAGCACAGATACGCAGTATTTT.

The sample holds a few counts of this clone. The rearrangement uses TRBV6-6 and TRBJ1-4; TRBD1 might be the D (5 bases). CDR1 and CDR2 from the germline V gene are MNHNY and SVGAGI (reference sequence). The CDR3 runs to 14 residues. Trimming stripped 4 bases from V and 11 bases from J, with 17 bases between. The chain's CDR3 is CASSSPSGTGKLFF. In nucleotides, the CDR3 is TGTGCCAGCAGTTCCCCGTCTGGGACGGGGAAACTGTTTTTT.

This chain uses TRBV5-1 with TRBJ2-1; D uncertain. V shed 0 bases and J shed 10 bases, with 14 bases lying between them. The CDR3 is 14 residues long. In germline, CDR1 is SGHRS, CDR2 YFSETQ. The CDR3 nucleotides read TGCGCCAGCAGCTTGGCCAAGAGCGACGGCGAGCAGTTCTTC. Translated: CASSLAKSDGEQFF.

The genes are TRBV5-1 and TRBJ2-5, with 12 bases fitting TRBD1. The CDR3 totals 16 residues. V shed 2 bases, J shed 2 bases, and the junction held 4 bases outside the gene matches. Germline V lookup: CDR1 SGHRS, CDR2 YFSETQ. The CDR3 sequence: CASSFRDRGRQETQYF. CDR3 coding DNA: TGCGCCAGCAGCTTTCGGGACAGGGGGCGTCAAGAGACCCAGTACTTC.

The V call is TRBV7-9, the J call TRBJ2-3; TRBD2 agrees at 13 bases. The trim removed 4 bases at V and 2 bases at J, leaving 3 bases unmatched. The CDR3 sequence is 16 residues long. Germline CDR1 SEHNR, CDR2 FQNEAQ (reference sequence). CDR3 region: CASSSGTSGVTDTQYF. The CDR3 DNA reads as TGTGCCAGCAGCTCAGGGACTAGCGGGGTCACAGATACGCAGTATTTT.

This clone came up a few times. This chain connects TRBV30 to TRBJ2-5; 9 nucleotides match TRBD1. Trimming at V came to 5 bases and at J to 3 bases, leaving 4 bases not matched to a gene. Per the germline V gene, CDR1 is GTSNPN and CDR2 is SVGIG (reference sequence). The CDR3 length is 13 residues. In DNA form, the CDR3 reads TGTGCCTGGGGGACAGGGACGAAAGAGACCCAGTACTTC. This sequence encodes CAWGTGTKETQYF.

With regard to this clone: At one of its ends the junction is not consistent with the germline gene, which may arise from a read error. J is TRBJ2-3 and V is TRBV7-7; D not resolved. CDR1 and CDR2 from the germline V gene are SSHAT and FNYEAQ (reference sequence). The CDR3 length is 14 residues. The CDR3: CASSLNEVTDTQYF. For the CDR3, the DNA is TGTGCTAGCAGCTTAAATGAGGTGACAGATACGCAGTATTTT. The full variable domain, completed using reference TRBV7-7 and TRBJ2-3, is GAGVSQSPRYKVTKRGQDVTLRCDPISSHATLYWYQQALGQGPEFLTYFNYEAQPDKSGLPSDRFSAERPEGSISTLTIQRTEQRDSAMYRCASSLNEVTDTQYFGPGTRLTVL.

The rearrangement links TRBV7-2 to TRBJ2-3, with D unresolved. The germline V gene has CDR1 SGHTA and CDR2 FQGNSA. CDR3 length: 14 residues. Trimming left V 2 bases short and J 3 bases short, with 9 bases between. The CDR3 loop is CASSLNGWTDTQYF. CDR3 bases: TGTGCCAGCAGCTTAAACGGGTGGACAGATACGCAGTATTTT.

The chain uses TRBV4-3 and TRBJ1-2; D gene unclear. CDR3 size: 15 residues. Trimming stripped 0 bases from V and 8 bases from J, with 16 bases between. Germline CDR1 is LGHNA and CDR2 is YSLEER. The CDR3 region is CASSQDRSSDLGYTF. The DNA of the CDR3 is TGCGCCAGCAGCCAAGATCGCAGCAGCGACCTGGGCTACACCTTC.

V usage is TRBV9 and J usage is TRBJ2-1; D not certain. Germline CDR1 SGDLS, CDR2 YYNGEE. Trimming left V 0 bases short and J 0 bases short, with 10 bases between. CDR3 size: 16 residues. As DNA, the CDR3 is TGTGCCAGCAGCGTAGGGGTGATTAGCTCCTACAATGAGCAGTTCTTC. Protein product: CASSVGVISSYNEQFF.

There are a few counts of this clone. V gene TRBV30 combines with J gene TRBJ2-1; no firm D call. Between the trimmed V and J ends, which lost 2 bases and 10 bases, there was a span of 21 bases. The CDR3 totals 15 residues. Germline V gene data show CDR1 as GTSNPN and CDR2 as SVGIG (reference sequence). The CDR3 region has the DNA TGTGCCTGGAGTAGAGGAGCCCCCCAAGATGCAGAGCAGTTCTTC. Amino acid sequence: CAWSRGAPQDAEQFF.